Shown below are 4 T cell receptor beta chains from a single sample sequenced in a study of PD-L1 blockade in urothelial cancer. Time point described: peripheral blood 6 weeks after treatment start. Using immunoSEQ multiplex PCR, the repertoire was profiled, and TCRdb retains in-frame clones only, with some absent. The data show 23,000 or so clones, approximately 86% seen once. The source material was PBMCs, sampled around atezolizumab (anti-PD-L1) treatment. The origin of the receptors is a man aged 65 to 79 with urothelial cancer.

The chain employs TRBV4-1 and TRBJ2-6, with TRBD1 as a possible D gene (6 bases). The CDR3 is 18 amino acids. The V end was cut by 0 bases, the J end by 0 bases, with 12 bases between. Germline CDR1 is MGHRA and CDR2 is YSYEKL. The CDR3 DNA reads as TGCGCCAGCAGCCAAGATGCGACAGGACTCTCTGGGGCCAACGTCCTGACTTTC. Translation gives CASSQDATGLSGANVLTF.

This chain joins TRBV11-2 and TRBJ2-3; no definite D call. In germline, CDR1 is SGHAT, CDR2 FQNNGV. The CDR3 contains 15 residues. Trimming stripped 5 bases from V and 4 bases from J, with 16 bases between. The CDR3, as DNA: TGTGCCAGCAGCCCCCCCTCCGTGCGTGCAGATACGCAGTATTTT. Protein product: CASSPPSVRADTQYF.

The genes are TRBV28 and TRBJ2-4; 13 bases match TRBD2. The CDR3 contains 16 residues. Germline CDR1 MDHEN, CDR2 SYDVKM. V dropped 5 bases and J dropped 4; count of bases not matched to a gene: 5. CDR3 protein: CASSRGLAGPKNIQYF. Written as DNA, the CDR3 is TGTGCCAGCAGTAGGGGACTAGCGGGACCAAAAAACATTCAGTACTTC.

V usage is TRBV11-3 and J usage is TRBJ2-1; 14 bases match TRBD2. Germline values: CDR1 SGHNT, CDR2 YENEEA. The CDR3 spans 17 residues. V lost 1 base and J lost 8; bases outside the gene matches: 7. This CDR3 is CASSLGGTSGSSDEQFF. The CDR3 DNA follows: TGTGCCAGCAGCTTAGGTGGGACTAGCGGGAGTAGCGATGAGCAGTTCTTC.